Shown below are 4 T cell receptor beta chains from a single sample sequenced in a study of T cell responses to AZD1222 COVID-19 vaccine. Repertoires were generated with immunoSEQ multiplex PCR, while TCRdb's copy carries only in-frame clones and drops some. The data show about 150,000 clones, 75% to 95% seen once. This material consisted of peripheral blood, taken 28 days after the second AZD1222 dose. All receptors derive from an adult who received the AZD1222 COVID-19 vaccine.

The chain links TRBV9 to TRBJ1-2, with 9 bases matching TRBD1. Germline CDR1 reads SGDLS; CDR2 reads YYNGEE. Trimming cost V 4 bases and J 6 bases; bases outside gene matches: 13. This CDR3 spans 16 amino acids. The CDR3 loop is CASSRGEGQGRHGYTF. The DNA for the CDR3 is TGTGCCAGCAGCCGGGGCGAGGGACAGGGAAGGCATGGCTACACCTTC.

The rearrangement uses TRBV7-9 and TRBJ2-7, with D unresolved. V was trimmed by 3 bases and J by 2 bases, leaving 5 bases between them. CDR3 length: 12 amino acids. Germline CDR1 reads SEHNR; CDR2 reads FQNEAQ (reference sequence). CDR3 sequence reads: CASSFQPYEQYF. CDR3 coding DNA: TGTGCCAGCAGCTTCCAACCCTACGAGCAGTACTTC.

The chain uses TRBV16 and TRBJ1-1; D is undetermined. V dropped 5 bases and J dropped 2 bases, with 12 bases sitting between them. Germline V gene sequence: CDR1 KGHSY, CDR2 FQNENV. CDR3 length: 14 residues. The CDR3 reads CASSNRRSNTEAFF. The CDR3 DNA reads TGTGCCAGCAGCAATCGCAGGTCCAACACTGAAGCTTTCTTT.

V is TRBV30 and J is TRBJ2-1; 11 bases match TRBD2. J was trimmed by 5 bases and V by 6 bases; bases with no gene match: 3. The CDR3 extends over 13 amino acids. CDR1 is GTSNPN and CDR2 is SVGIG in the germline V gene (reference sequence). The chain's CDR3 is CACTSGGNNEQFF. As DNA, the CDR3 is TGTGCCTGCACTAGCGGGGGTAACAATGAGCAGTTCTTC. The whole variable domain, filled in from reference TRBV30 and TRBJ2-1, reads SQTIHQWPATLVQPVGSPLSLECTVEGTSNPNLYWYRQAAGRGLQLLFYSVGIGQISSEVPQNLSASRPQDRQFILSSKKLLLSDSGFYLCACTSGGNNEQFFGPGTRLTVL.